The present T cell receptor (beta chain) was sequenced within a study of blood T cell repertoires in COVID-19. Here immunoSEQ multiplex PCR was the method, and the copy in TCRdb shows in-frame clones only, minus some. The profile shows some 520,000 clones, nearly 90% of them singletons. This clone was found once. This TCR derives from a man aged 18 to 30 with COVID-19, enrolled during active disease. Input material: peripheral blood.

CDR3 protein: CASSSRLASDTQYF. CDR3 bases: TGTGCCAGCAGCTCTCGACTAGCTTCAGATACGCAGTATTTT. The rearrangement links TRBV7-6 to TRBJ2-3; 7 bases fit TRBD2. The V segment lost 4 bases and the J segment 4 bases; nucleotides outside the gene matches: 5. The CDR3 contains 14 residues. The germline V gene encodes CDR1 SGHVS and CDR2 FNYEAQ.